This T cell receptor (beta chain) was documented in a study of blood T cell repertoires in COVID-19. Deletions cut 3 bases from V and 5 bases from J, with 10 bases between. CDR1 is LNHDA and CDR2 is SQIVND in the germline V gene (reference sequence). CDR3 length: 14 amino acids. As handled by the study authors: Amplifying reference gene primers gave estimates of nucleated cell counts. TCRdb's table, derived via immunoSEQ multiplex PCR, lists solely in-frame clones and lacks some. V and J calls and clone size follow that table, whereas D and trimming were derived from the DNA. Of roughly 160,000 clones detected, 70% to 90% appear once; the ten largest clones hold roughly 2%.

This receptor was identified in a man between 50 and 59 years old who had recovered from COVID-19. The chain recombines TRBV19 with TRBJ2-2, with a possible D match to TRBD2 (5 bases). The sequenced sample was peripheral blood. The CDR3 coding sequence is TGTGCCAGTAGTATGGGTCCGGGGACCGGGGAGCTGTTTTTT. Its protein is CASSMGPGTGELFF. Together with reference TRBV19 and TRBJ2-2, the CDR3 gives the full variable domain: DGGITQSPKYLFRKEGQNVTLSCEQNLNHDAMYWYRQDPGQGLRLIYYSQIVNDFQKGDIAEGYSVSREKKESFPLTVTSAQKNPTAFYLCASSMGPGTGELFFGEGSRLTVL.